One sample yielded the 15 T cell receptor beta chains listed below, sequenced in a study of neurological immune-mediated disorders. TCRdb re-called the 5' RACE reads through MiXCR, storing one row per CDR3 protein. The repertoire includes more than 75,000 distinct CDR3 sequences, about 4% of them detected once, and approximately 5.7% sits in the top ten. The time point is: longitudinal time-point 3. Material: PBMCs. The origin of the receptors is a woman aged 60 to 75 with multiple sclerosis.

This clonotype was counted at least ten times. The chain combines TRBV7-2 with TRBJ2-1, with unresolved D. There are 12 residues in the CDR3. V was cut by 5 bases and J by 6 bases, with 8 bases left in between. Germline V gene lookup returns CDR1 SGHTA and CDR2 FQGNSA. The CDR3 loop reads CASSPMGNEQFF. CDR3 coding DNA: TGTGCCAGCAGCCCCATGGGCAATGAGCAGTTCTTC.

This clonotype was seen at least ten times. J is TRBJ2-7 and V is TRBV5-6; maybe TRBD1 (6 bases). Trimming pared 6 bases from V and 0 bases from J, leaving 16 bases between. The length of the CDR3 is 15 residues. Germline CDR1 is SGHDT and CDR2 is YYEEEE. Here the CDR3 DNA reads TGTGCCAGCACCTTCAGGGGAAGGTCCTCCTACGAGCAGTACTTC. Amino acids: CASTFRGRSSYEQYF.

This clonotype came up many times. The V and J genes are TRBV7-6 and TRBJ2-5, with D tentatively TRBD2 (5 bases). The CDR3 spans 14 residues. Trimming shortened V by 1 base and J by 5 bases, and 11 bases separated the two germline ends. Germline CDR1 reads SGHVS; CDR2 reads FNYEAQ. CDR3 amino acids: CASSLGTGMETQYF. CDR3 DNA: TGTGCCAGCAGCTTAGGAACGGGAATGGAGACCCAGTACTTC.

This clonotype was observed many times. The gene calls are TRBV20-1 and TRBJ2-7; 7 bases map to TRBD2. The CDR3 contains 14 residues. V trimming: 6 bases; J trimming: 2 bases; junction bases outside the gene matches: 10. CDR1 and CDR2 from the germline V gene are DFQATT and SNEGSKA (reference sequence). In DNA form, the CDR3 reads TGCAGTGCGCCCGTGGGGGGGTACGCCTACGAGCAGTACTTC. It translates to CSAPVGGYAYEQYF.

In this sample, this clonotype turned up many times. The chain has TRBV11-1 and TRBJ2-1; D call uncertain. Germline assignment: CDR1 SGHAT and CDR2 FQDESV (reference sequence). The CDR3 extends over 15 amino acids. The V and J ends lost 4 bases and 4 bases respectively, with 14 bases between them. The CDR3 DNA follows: TGTGCCAGCAGCTCTGATCCAACCAGATACAATGAGCAGTTCTTC. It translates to CASSSDPTRYNEQFF.

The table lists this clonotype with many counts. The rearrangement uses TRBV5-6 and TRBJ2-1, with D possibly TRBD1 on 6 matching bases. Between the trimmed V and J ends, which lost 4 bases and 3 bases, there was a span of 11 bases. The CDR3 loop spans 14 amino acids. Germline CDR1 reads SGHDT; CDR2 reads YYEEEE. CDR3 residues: CASSPRTVYNEQFF. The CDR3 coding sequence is TGTGCCAGCAGCCCACGGACAGTCTACAATGAGCAGTTCTTC. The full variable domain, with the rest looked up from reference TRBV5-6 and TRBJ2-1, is DAGVTQSPTHLIKTRGQQVTLRCSPKSGHDTVSWYQQALGQGPQFIFQYYEEEERQRGNFPDRFSGHQFPNYSSELNVNALLLGDSALYLCASSPRTVYNEQFFGPGTRLTVL.

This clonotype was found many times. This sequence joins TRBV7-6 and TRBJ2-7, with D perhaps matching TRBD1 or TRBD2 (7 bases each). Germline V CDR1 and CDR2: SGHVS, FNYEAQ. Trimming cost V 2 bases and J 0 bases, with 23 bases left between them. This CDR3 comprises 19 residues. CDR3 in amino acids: CASSLTVPSGGERSYEQYF. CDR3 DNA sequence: TGTGCCAGCAGCTTAACCGTGCCTTCAGGGGGGGAGCGCTCCTACGAGCAGTACTTC.

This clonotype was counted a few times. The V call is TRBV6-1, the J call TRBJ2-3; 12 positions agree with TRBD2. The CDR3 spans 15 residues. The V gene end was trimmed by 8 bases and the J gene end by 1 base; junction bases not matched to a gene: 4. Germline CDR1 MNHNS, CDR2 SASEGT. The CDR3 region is CASDRLAGGTDTQYF. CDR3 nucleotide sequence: TGTGCCAGCGACCGACTAGCGGGGGGCACAGATACGCAGTATTTT.

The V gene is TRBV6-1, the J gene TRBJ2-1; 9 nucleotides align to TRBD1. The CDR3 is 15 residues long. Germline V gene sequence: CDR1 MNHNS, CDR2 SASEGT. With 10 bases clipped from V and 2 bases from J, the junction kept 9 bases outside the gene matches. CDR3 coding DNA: TGTGCCACCAACGAACAGGGGGCTCCCTACAATGAGCAGTTCTTC. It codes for CATNEQGAPYNEQFF.

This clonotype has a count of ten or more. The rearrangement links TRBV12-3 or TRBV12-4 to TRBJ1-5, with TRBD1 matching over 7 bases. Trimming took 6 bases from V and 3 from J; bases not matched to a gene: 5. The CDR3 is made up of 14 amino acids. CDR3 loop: CASRLGQLNQPQHF. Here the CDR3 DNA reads TGTGCCAGCAGGTTGGGACAGCTCAATCAGCCCCAGCATTTT.

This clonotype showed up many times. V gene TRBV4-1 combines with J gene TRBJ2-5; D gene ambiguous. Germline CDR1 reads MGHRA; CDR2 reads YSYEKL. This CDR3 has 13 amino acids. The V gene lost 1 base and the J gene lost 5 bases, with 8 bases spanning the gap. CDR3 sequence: CASSQVYLETQYF. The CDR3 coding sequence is TGCGCCAGCAGCCAAGTTTACCTTGAGACCCAGTACTTC.

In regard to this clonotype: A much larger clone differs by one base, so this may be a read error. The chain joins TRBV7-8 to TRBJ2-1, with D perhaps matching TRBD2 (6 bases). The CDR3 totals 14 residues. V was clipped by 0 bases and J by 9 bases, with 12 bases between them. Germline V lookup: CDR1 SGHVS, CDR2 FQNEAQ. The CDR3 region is CASSLAFAGTEQFF. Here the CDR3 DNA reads TGTGCCAGCAGCTTAGCGTTCGCGGGGACTGAGCAGTTCTTC.

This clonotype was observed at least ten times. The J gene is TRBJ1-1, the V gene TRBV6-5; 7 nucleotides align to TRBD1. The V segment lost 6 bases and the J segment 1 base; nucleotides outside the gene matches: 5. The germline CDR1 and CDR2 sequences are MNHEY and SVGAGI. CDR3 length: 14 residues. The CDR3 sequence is CASRGDSSNTEAFF. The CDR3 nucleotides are TGTGCCAGCAGAGGGGACAGCTCGAACACTGAAGCTTTCTTT.

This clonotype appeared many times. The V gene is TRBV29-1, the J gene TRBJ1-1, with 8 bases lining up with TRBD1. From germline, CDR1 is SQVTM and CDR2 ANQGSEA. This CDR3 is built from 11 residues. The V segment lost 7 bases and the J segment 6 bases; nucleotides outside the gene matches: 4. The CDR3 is CSGQGASEAFF. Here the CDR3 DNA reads TGCAGCGGGCAGGGGGCTTCTGAAGCTTTCTTT.

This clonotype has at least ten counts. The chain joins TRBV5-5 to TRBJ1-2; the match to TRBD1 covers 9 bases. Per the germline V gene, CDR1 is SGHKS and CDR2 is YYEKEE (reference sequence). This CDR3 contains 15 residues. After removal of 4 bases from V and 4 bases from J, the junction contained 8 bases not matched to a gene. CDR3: CASSPSGTGLYGYTF. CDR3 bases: TGTGCCAGCAGCCCCTCCGGGACAGGGCTCTATGGCTACACCTTC.